This entry is about one T cell receptor beta chain. This specimen belongs to a study of control samples from healthy donors and cancer patients. TCRdb's table, derived via immunoSEQ multiplex PCR, lists solely in-frame clones and lacks some. The sample contains about 120,000 clones, roughly nine tenths of which appear only once. Losses at the gene ends were 4 bases for V and 1 base for J; bases not matched to a gene: 7. The CDR3 has 17 residues. The V gene's germline CDR1 is SGHRS and CDR2 YFSETQ. The chain joins TRBV5-1 to TRBJ2-7; the match to TRBD2 covers 14 bases. The sequenced material came from PBMCs. The sequence was collected from a woman between 50 and 59 years old with colorectal cancer. The CDR3 DNA sequence: TGCGCCAGCAGCCCACTAGGACTAGCGGGGGGATCCTACGAGCAGTACTTC. Protein product: CASSPLGLAGGSYEQYF.